The present T cell receptor (beta chain) was sequenced within a study of blood T cell repertoires in COVID-19. Germline V gene sequence: CDR1 LGHDT, CDR2 YNNKEL (reference sequence). This CDR3 is built from 15 residues. The J segment lost 6 bases and the V segment lost 3 bases, leaving 7 bases of the junction unmatched. TCRdb's copy holds only in-frame clones and misses some; the assay was immunoSEQ multiplex PCR. The table records 60,000 to 75,000 clones, roughly 76% of them present only once. The TCR comes from a woman aged 80 or over with acute or convalescent COVID-19. The chain recombines TRBV3-1 (or the pseudogene TRBV3-2) with TRBJ2-2; 7 bases are a match to TRBD2. What was sequenced was peripheral blood. The DNA of the CDR3 is TGTGCCAGCAGCCAGGGAGGGAGGGGCGCCGGGGAGCTGTTTTTT. Encoded protein: CASSQGGRGAGELFF.